This T cell receptor beta chain appears in the sequencing data of a study of human T cells and chemical hapten exposure. One entry per CDR3 protein, called by TCRdb with MiXCR from the RACE reads. The table has about 180,000 distinct CDR3 sequences, around 30% seen once. This clonotype was seen more than once but under ten times. The CDR3 covers 15 residues. The V gene's germline CDR1 is MDHEN and CDR2 SYDVKM. The V end lost 6 bases, the J end lost 4 bases, and 18 bases lay between the germline ends. Time point noted: pre-sensitization, week 0. The treatment was: therapeutic diphenylcyclopropenone sensitization with weekly scalp DPC.

This chain uses TRBV28 with TRBJ1-2; the D is unclear. The TCR comes from a woman younger than 45 with alopecia areata. Some clones in this sample may be carry-over from other donors' samples. This specimen was whole blood, taken in connection with sensitization to the hapten diphenylcyclopropenone (DPC). CDR3 DNA: TGTGCCAGCAGCACACACCGGACCCTAGCCTATGGCTACACCTTC. The encoded protein is CASSTHRTLAYGYTF.